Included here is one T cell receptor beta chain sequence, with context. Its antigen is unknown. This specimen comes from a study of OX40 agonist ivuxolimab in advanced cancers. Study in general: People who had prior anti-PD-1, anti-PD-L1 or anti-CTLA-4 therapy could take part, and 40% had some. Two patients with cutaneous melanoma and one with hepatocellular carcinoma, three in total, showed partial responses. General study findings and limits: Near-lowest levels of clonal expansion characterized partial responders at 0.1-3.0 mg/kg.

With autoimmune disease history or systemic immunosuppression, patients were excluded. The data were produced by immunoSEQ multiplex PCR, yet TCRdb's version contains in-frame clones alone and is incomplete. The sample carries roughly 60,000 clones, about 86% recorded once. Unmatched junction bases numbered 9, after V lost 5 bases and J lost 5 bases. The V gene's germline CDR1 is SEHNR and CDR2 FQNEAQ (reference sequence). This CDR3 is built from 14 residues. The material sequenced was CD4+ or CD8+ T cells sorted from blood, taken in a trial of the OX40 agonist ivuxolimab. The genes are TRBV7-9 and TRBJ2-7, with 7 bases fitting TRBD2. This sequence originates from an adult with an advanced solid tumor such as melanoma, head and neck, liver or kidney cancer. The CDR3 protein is CASSPMGGTHEQYF. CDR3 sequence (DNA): TGTGCCAGCAGCCCAATGGGGGGGACCCACGAGCAGTACTTC.